These T cell receptor beta chains were read from a single sample in a study of response to subunit inactivated influenza vaccine. TCRdb redid the calling of the RT-PCR reads with MiXCR, one entry per CDR3 protein. Among 500,000 to 600,000 distinct CDR3 sequences listed, about 11% were seen once. These sequences were also reported in another study, on T cells expressing NK-cell markers.

The sample here was PBMCs from blood, taken on the day of vaccination. Receptors were obtained from a man aged 50 or older who received an inactivated influenza vaccine. Both conserved end residues are part of each CDR3. The D gene is left open where the match is weak. Some rows have no size entry. The others give once, few or many, or a class for an expanded clone.

D	size	V	J	CDR3	DNA
NA	NA	TRBV11-2	TRBJ1-1	CASSLGPGAQAEAFF	TGTGCCAGCAGCTTAGGGCCAGGGGCACAAGCTGAAGCTTTCTTT
NA	few	TRBV3-1	TRBJ2-1	CASGKVGLGPEQFF	TGTGCCAGCGGTAAGGTAGGGCTGGGTCCGGAGCAGTTCTTC
TRBD2	many	TRBV25-1	TRBJ2-5	CASSALRLADQETQYF	TGTGCCAGCAGTGCCCTACGACTAGCGGACCAAGAGACCCAGTACTTC
NA	NA	TRBV6-5	TRBJ2-1	CASSYSNRDNEKFF	TGTGCCAGCAGTTACTCCAACAGGGACAATGAGAAGTTCTTC
NA	NA	TRBV15	TRBJ2-5	CATSRDRLVEVRSGQETQYF	TGTGCCACCAGCAGAGATAGGTTGGTGGAGGTCCGGAGCGGCCAAGAGACCCAGTACTTC
NA	NA	TRBV7-2	TRBJ2-7	CASSLVGEASYEQYF	TGTGCCAGCAGCTTAGTCGGGGAGGCGTCCTACGAGCAGTACTTC
TRBD1	NA	TRBV29-1	TRBJ1-2	CSVDGQGRGGYTF	TGCAGCGTTGATGGACAGGGGAGAGGTGGCTACACCTTC
NA	NA	TRBV12-3/TRBV12-4	TRBJ1-4	CASSFMSFDEKLFF	TGTGCCAGCAGTTTCATGTCGTTTGATGAAAAACTGTTTTTT
TRBD2	few	TRBV20-1	TRBJ2-5	CSARDGLAGVPETQYF	TGCAGTGCTAGAGATGGTCTAGCGGGAGTCCCAGAGACCCAGTACTTC
NA	many	TRBV6-2/TRBV6-3	TRBJ2-3	CASSSDRTDNTDTQYF	TGTGCCAGCAGTTCCGATCGGACGGACAACACAGATACGCAGTATTTT
NA	few	TRBV5-1	TRBJ2-6	CASSSDVGFLTF	TGCGCCAGCAGCTCGGATGTAGGATTCCTGACTTTC
TRBD1	NA	TRBV6-1	TRBJ1-1	CASRETTGHTEAFF	TGTGCCAGCAGAGAAACGACAGGGCACACTGAAGCTTTCTTT
TRBD1	NA	TRBV6-1	TRBJ1-1	CASSKGGALINTEAFF	TGTGCCAGCAGTAAAGGGGGCGCCCTCATCAACACTGAAGCTTTCTTT
NA	NA	TRBV12-3/TRBV12-4	TRBJ2-4	CASSFSGKKNIQYF	TGTGCCAGCAGTTTTTCGGGTAAAAAAAACATTCAGTACTTC